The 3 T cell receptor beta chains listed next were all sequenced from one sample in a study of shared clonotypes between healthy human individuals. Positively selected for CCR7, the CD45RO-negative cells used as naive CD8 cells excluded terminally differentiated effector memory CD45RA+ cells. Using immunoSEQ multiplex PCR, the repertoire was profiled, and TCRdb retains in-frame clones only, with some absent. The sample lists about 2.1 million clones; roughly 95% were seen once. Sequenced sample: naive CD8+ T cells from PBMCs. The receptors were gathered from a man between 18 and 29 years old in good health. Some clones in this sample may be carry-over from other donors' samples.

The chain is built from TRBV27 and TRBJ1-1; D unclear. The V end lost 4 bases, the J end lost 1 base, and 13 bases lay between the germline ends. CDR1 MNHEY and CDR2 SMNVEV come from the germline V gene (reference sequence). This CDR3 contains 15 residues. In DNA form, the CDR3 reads TGTGCCAGCAGTTCCCCTTGGGCCGGGAACACTGAAGCTTTCTTT. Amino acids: CASSSPWAGNTEAFF.

The CDR3 sequence is CASSSAVSPPGDTQYF. The CDR3 nucleotides are TGTGCCAGCAGCTCAGCCGTGAGCCCTCCAGGGGATACGCAGTATTTT. The rearrangement joins TRBV7-9 to TRBJ2-3, with a possible D match to TRBD1 (5 bases). Trimming removed 4 bases at V and 6 bases at J, with 20 bases between. The CDR3 loop spans 16 amino acids. The germline gives CDR1 SEHNR, CDR2 FQNEAQ (reference sequence).

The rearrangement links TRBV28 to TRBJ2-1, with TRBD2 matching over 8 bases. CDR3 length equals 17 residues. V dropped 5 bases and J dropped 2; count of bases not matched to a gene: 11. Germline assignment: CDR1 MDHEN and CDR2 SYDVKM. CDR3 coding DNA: TGTGCCAGCAGTCTCCCACCCCTAGCGGGTACCTACAATGAGCAGTTCTTC. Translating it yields CASSLPPLAGTYNEQFF.